The following is a TCR beta chain sequence with its context. This clone was observed a handful of times. Its antigen is currently not known. No base qualities exist here, and no much larger clone lies one base off it. Inclusion was restricted to participants for whom at least one PBMC sample before ART initiation and at least two post-ART samples were available. Every participant with HIV received treatment in the United States of America. Before DNA extraction, cryopreserved samples of roughly 0.85-11 million PBMC were thawed and then washed. At the time of the earliest PBMC sample for each participant with HIV, ages ranged from roughly 20 to 54 years. Each participant contributed PBMC samples from 1-4 timepoints before ART initiation and 2-8 timepoints after ART initiation, with a median of 7 samples. Serial HIV viral load, CD4+ T-cell count, ART history and demographic data were obtained for every participant. Genomic DNA was extracted from unsorted PBMC with a Qiagen kit on a QIAcube, processed in batches of 12 samples.

The data stem from a study of long-term antiretroviral therapy in people with HIV (dated by TCRdb to between 2021 and 2023). General notes on the study: The earliest samples were collected approximately a decade before the 2015 WHO recommendation for immediate ART, a period when ART was typically delayed until CD4 counts fell. Whether ART initiation and durable HIV suppression were associated with changes in peripheral blood TRB repertoire composition and diversity was tested in a retrospective serial study. A total of over 150 cryopreserved PBMC samples came from around 30 adults with confirmed HIV infection and were collected serially over a mean of roughly six years (range 1-12). About 40% of the 30 participants with HIV were female. Test extractions of a monoclonal T-cell line alongside fewer than 40 polyclonal samples showed no cross-contamination during QIAcube processing.

The immunoSEQ hsTCRB v3.0 assay was used at survey level resolution to sequence the TRB variable region. TRB sequencing targeted a depth of about 35,000-50,000 T-cell genomes per sample. An Illumina MiSeq with a v3 150-cycle kit was used to sequence the pooled TRB libraries. The authors' pipeline ran thus. Repertoire analysis ran in R within a reproducible Nextflow workflow covering QC, data transformation and analysis. LymphoSeq2, an R package for exploring AIRR-Seq data, was used to implement the custom analyses. Several samples that produced fewer than 5000 total TRB sequences were removed, so some 180 HIV repertoires were analyzed. Of the 188 retained HIV repertoires, 55 to 60 were collected before and roughly 130 after ART initiation. Repertoires were downsampled to 5000 TRB nucleotide sequences, and summary statistics were averaged over 100 downsampling iterations. The analysis kept only TRB sequences whose CDR3 regions were at least seven amino acids long. A Shannon entropy-derived clonality score and the Gini coefficient were used to measure diversity. In the repertoire networks, any two of the top 5000 CDR3 amino acid sequences were connected whenever the two sequences differed by an edit distance of one. For TRB CDR3 amino acid sequences, antigen specificity groups and MHC restriction were predicted with GLIPH2. To flag known associations with CMV, EBV, HIV or tissue antigens, CDR3 amino acid sequences were compared against VDJdb and McPAS-TCR. Pre-ART, post-ART and control groups were compared with Wilcoxon signed-rank tests and Holm-Bonferroni correction. The source is immuneACCESS, and TCRdb retained only in-frame sequences with V and J called. Part of the clones is not carried over; for the studies checked, unresolved V genes explain less than half of this, and the remainder is unexplained. D and trimming were read from the DNA, whereas the V and J calls and clone size are those reported in that table. The sample table contains approximately 20,000 clones; only one count was recorded for roughly four fifths of them. Jointly, the top ten make up approximately 7% of the sample.

What the work shows at the level of the full study, not this receptor alone: A significant increase in TRB diversity was found to be associated with ART initiation, although TRB diversity was observed to remain significantly below that of transplant donor controls even after long-term ART. Owing to limited PBMC availability, only the TCR beta chain was sequenced, without alpha chain pairing. Inferences about post-ART repertoire changes were limited because no data were available on ART adherence, viral resistance or therapy changes. Compared with controls, HIV repertoires had narrower CDR3 length ranges, and the network structure pointed to an antigen-experienced repertoire that shifted only slightly toward naive after ART. The samples span the years 2004 to 2017, and the ART regimens used may be less effective than current regimens. At every time point, the repertoire was dominated by expanded TRB clones first identified before ART initiation, although this dominance fluctuated and, in many PLHIV, declined after ART. Because pre-ART samples had limited cell numbers, profiling was done on unsorted PBMC rather than on sorted CD4+ and CD8+ T cells.

Cut back by 5 bases and 0 bases, the V and J ends lie 10 bases apart. The CDR1 and CDR2 encoded by the germline V gene are SNHLY and FYNNEI. Taken from cysteine to phenylalanine, the CDR3 has 14 residues. Just CDR3 DNA is preserved here, 42 bases in frame from base 1. Sequenced here: unsorted PBMCs, sampled 2.2 years after starting antiretroviral therapy. Rearrangement joined TRBV2 to TRBJ1-1; TRBD1 is perhaps the D gene, given 5 matching bases. This TCR was sampled from a man between 50 and 59 years old with HIV. The nucleotides read TGTGCCAGCAGTCCGACGACAGTGAACACTGAAGCTTTCTTT. Its coded protein is CASSPTTVNTEAFF.